This TCR beta chain is drawn from a study of Ad26.COV2.S vaccination and SARS-CoV-2 variants. CDR3 length equals 14 residues. V was cut by 1 base and J by 3 bases, with 8 bases left in between. Per germline, CDR1 SEHNR and CDR2 FQNEAQ (reference sequence). Treatment of the sample: 15 to 20 received Ad26.COV2.S at low or high dose, single or two shots; several received placebo; per-sample allocation not given. Each sample was drawn 63 days after the first injection (of vaccine or placebo). Profiling relied on immunoSEQ multiplex PCR, and the TCRdb table lists in-frame clones only, not all of them. The repertoire holds 430,000 or so clones, with around 90% as singletons.

Sample: peripheral blood, taken in a trial of Ad26.COV2.S vaccine versus placebo. The receptor was derived from a person aged 18 to 65 who received the Ad26.COV2.S COVID-19 vaccine or a placebo. This sequence joins TRBV7-9 and TRBJ2-3; D might be TRBD2 (6 bases). CDR3 DNA sequence: TGTGCCAGCAGCTTAGGGCTAGCGACAGATACGCAGTATTTT. The encoded protein is CASSLGLATDTQYF. The entire variable domain, with the rest obtained from reference TRBV7-9 and TRBJ2-3, is as follows: DTGVSQNPRHKITKRGQNVTFRCDPISEHNRLYWYRQTLGQGPEFLTYFQNEAQLEKSRLLSDRFSAERPKGSFSTLEIQRTEQGDSAMYLCASSLGLATDTQYFGPGTRLTVL.